The rows below give T cell receptor beta chains drawn from one sample of a study of human T cells and chemical hapten exposure. In TCRdb, the RACE reads were re-called with MiXCR into one record per CDR3 protein. The table includes roughly 380,000 distinct CDR3 sequences, about 6% detected once. Here the sequenced sample was whole blood, taken in connection with sensitization to the hapten diphenylcyclopropenone (DPC). These receptors came from a woman aged 18-29 years with alopecia areata. Some clones in this sample may be carry-over from other donors' samples. The CDR3 runs from the conserved cysteine through the conserved F or W. Fields, in order: D gene, J gene, V gene, clone size, CDR3 protein, CDR3 DNA. The D gene is left open where the match is weak. The size field is filled for only some rows; it gives once, few, many or a size class.

d_call: -; j_call: TRBJ1-6; v_call: TRBV28; clone_size: few; cdr3_aa: CASSVWPARSPLHF; cdr3_nt: TGTGCCAGCAGTGTTTGGCCCGCGCGGTCACCCCTCCACTTT
d_call: TRBD2; j_call: TRBJ2-3; v_call: TRBV4-2; clone_size: -; cdr3_aa: CASSQESASGGVSDTQYF; cdr3_nt: TGTGCCAGCAGCCAAGAATCGGCTAGCGGGGGGGTTTCAGATACGCAGTATTTT
d_call: -; j_call: TRBJ1-1; v_call: TRBV27; clone_size: -; cdr3_aa: CASSLSPHGGAFF; cdr3_nt: TGTGCCAGCAGTTTATCACCCCACGGTGGGGCTTTCTTT
d_call: -; j_call: TRBJ2-3; v_call: TRBV20-1; clone_size: many; cdr3_aa: CSAFPYRGRDTQYF; cdr3_nt: TGCAGTGCTTTTCCCTATCGGGGGAGAGATACGCAGTATTTT
d_call: -; j_call: TRBJ1-5; v_call: TRBV6-1; clone_size: -; cdr3_aa: CASSPTGPTGSYSNQPQHF; cdr3_nt: TGTGCCAGCAGCCCAACGGGACCGACAGGAAGCTATAGCAATCAGCCCCAGCATTTT
d_call: -; j_call: TRBJ2-2; v_call: TRBV20-1; clone_size: -; cdr3_aa: CSAREDTGELFF; cdr3_nt: TGCAGTGCTAGAGAAGACACCGGGGAGCTGTTTTTT
d_call: -; j_call: TRBJ1-5; v_call: TRBV11-1; clone_size: many; cdr3_aa: CASSLGVRGHQPQHF; cdr3_nt: TGTGCCAGCAGCTTAGGGGTCCGAGGGCATCAGCCCCAGCATTTT
d_call: -; j_call: TRBJ1-4; v_call: TRBV12-3/TRBV12-4; clone_size: -; cdr3_aa: CASSSLPPVGKLFF; cdr3_nt: TGTGCCAGCAGTTCCCTCCCCCCGGTCGGAAAACTGTTTTTT
d_call: TRBD1; j_call: TRBJ1-2; v_call: TRBV6-2/TRBV6-3; clone_size: many; cdr3_aa: CASNSPRQGNYGYTF; cdr3_nt: TGTGCCAGCAATTCTCCCCGACAGGGCAACTATGGCTACACCTTC
d_call: -; j_call: TRBJ1-5; v_call: TRBV10-3; clone_size: many; cdr3_aa: CAISEARGEGRPQHF; cdr3_nt: TGTGCCATCAGTGAGGCTAGGGGGGAGGGAAGGCCCCAGCATTTT
d_call: -; j_call: TRBJ2-7; v_call: TRBV28; clone_size: few; cdr3_aa: CASRAGPDAYEQYF; cdr3_nt: TGTGCCAGCAGGGCGGGTCCCGACGCCTACGAGCAGTACTTC
d_call: TRBD1; j_call: TRBJ1-1; v_call: TRBV20-1; clone_size: many; cdr3_aa: CSARGTGIMNTEAFF; cdr3_nt: TGCAGTGCTAGGGGGACAGGGATCATGAACACTGAAGCTTTCTTT
d_call: -; j_call: TRBJ1-1; v_call: TRBV7-3; clone_size: many; cdr3_aa: CASSLYQGWGTEAFF; cdr3_nt: TGTGCCAGCAGCTTATATCAGGGCTGGGGAACTGAAGCTTTCTTT
d_call: -; j_call: TRBJ2-1; v_call: TRBV3-1; clone_size: -; cdr3_aa: CASGHREKHNEQFF; cdr3_nt: TGTGCCAGCGGACACAGGGAAAAGCACAATGAGCAGTTCTTC
d_call: TRBD2; j_call: TRBJ2-3; v_call: TRBV7-6; clone_size: few; cdr3_aa: CASSLAGPGLAGEKTQYF; cdr3_nt: TGTGCCAGCAGCTTGGCGGGTCCGGGACTAGCGGGGGAGAAAACGCAGTATTTT
d_call: -; j_call: TRBJ1-1; v_call: TRBV18; clone_size: -; cdr3_aa: CASSPRHGQRNTEAFF; cdr3_nt: TGTGCCAGCTCACCACGTCACGGACAGAGGAACACTGAAGCTTTCTTT
d_call: -; j_call: TRBJ2-7; v_call: TRBV15; clone_size: many; cdr3_aa: CATSPGGIPTYEQYF; cdr3_nt: TGTGCCACCAGTCCCGGGGGAATCCCAACCTACGAGCAGTACTTC
d_call: -; j_call: TRBJ2-3; v_call: TRBV6-6; clone_size: few; cdr3_aa: CASSYSTSPFDTDTQYF; cdr3_nt: TGTGCCAGCAGTTACTCGACCAGCCCCTTTGACACAGATACGCAGTATTTT
d_call: -; j_call: TRBJ1-5; v_call: TRBV27; clone_size: many; cdr3_aa: CASSQLHQPQHF; cdr3_nt: TGTGCCAGCAGTCAACTACACCAGCCCCAGCATTTT
d_call: -; j_call: TRBJ1-2; v_call: TRBV4-3; clone_size: many; cdr3_aa: CASSQEPGVNYGYTF; cdr3_nt: TGCGCCAGCAGCCAAGAGCCGGGCGTCAACTATGGCTACACCTTC
d_call: -; j_call: TRBJ2-5; v_call: TRBV18; clone_size: few; cdr3_aa: CASSPTKAGMETQYF; cdr3_nt: TGTGCCAGCTCACCAACCAAGGCAGGGATGGAGACCCAGTACTTC
d_call: TRBD1; j_call: TRBJ1-6; v_call: TRBV5-1; clone_size: many; cdr3_aa: CASSRTGTEQSPLHF; cdr3_nt: TGCGCCAGCAGCCGTACCGGGACAGAACAATCACCCCTCCACTTT
d_call: TRBD2; j_call: TRBJ2-1; v_call: TRBV10-2; clone_size: -; cdr3_aa: CASSEPSGGDNEQFF; cdr3_nt: TGCGCCAGCAGTGAACCATCGGGGGGGGACAATGAGCAGTTCTTC
d_call: TRBD2; j_call: TRBJ2-6; v_call: TRBV29-1; clone_size: many; cdr3_aa: CSVVVAGALSGANVLTF; cdr3_nt: TGCAGCGTTGTGGTAGCGGGGGCACTCTCTGGGGCCAACGTCCTGACTTTC
d_call: -; j_call: TRBJ1-1; v_call: TRBV20-1; clone_size: many; cdr3_aa: CSARNTGFTEAFF; cdr3_nt: TGCAGTGCTAGAAACACAGGGTTCACTGAAGCTTTCTTT
d_call: -; j_call: TRBJ2-7; v_call: TRBV10-3; clone_size: -; cdr3_aa: CAISEVASLEQYF; cdr3_nt: TGTGCCATCAGTGAGGTAGCTAGCCTCGAGCAGTACTTC
d_call: -; j_call: TRBJ1-6; v_call: TRBV3-1; clone_size: few; cdr3_aa: CASSQRTQNSPLHF; cdr3_nt: TGTGCCAGCAGCCAAAGGACTCAAAATTCACCCCTCCACTTT
d_call: -; j_call: TRBJ2-7; v_call: TRBV6-5; clone_size: -; cdr3_aa: CASSYSASEYEQYF; cdr3_nt: TGTGCCAGCAGTTACTCGGCCAGCGAGTACGAGCAGTACTTC
d_call: -; j_call: TRBJ2-4; v_call: TRBV27; clone_size: -; cdr3_aa: CASSLRSTENIQYF; cdr3_nt: TGTGCCAGCAGCTTAAGATCAACGGAAAACATTCAGTACTTC
d_call: -; j_call: TRBJ1-6; v_call: TRBV6-5; clone_size: -; cdr3_aa: CASSLRVLNSPLHF; cdr3_nt: TGTGCCAGCAGTCTTCGGGTATTAAATTCACCCCTCCACTTT
d_call: -; j_call: TRBJ2-3; v_call: TRBV5-1; clone_size: many; cdr3_aa: CASSFQAATDTQYF; cdr3_nt: TGCGCCAGCAGCTTCCAGGCAGCAACAGATACGCAGTATTTT
d_call: -; j_call: TRBJ1-2; v_call: TRBV12-3/TRBV12-4; clone_size: few; cdr3_aa: CASSMNPGNGYTF; cdr3_nt: TGTGCCAGCAGTATGAATCCAGGGAATGGCTACACCTTC
d_call: -; j_call: TRBJ1-5; v_call: TRBV7-2; clone_size: many; cdr3_aa: CASSLVGDQPQHF; cdr3_nt: TGTGCCAGCAGCTTAGTAGGCGATCAGCCCCAGCATTTT
d_call: -; j_call: TRBJ1-1; v_call: TRBV4-3; clone_size: many; cdr3_aa: CASSPGAGPDTEAFF; cdr3_nt: TGCGCCAGCAGCCCGGGGGCAGGGCCGGACACTGAAGCTTTCTTT
d_call: -; j_call: TRBJ2-7; v_call: TRBV6-2/TRBV6-3; clone_size: -; cdr3_aa: CASSDQWEQYF; cdr3_nt: TGTGCCAGCAGCGATCAATGGGAGCAGTACTTC
d_call: TRBD1; j_call: TRBJ1-2; v_call: TRBV6-2/TRBV6-3; clone_size: many; cdr3_aa: CASTPGQESYGYTF; cdr3_nt: TGTGCCAGCACCCCGGGACAGGAATCCTATGGCTACACCTTC
d_call: -; j_call: TRBJ2-2; v_call: TRBV6-6; clone_size: -; cdr3_aa: CASSYLEPVASGELFF; cdr3_nt: TGTGCCAGCAGTTACCTCGAACCAGTTGCCTCCGGGGAGCTGTTTTTT
d_call: -; j_call: TRBJ2-1; v_call: TRBV4-2; clone_size: -; cdr3_aa: CASSRTKIWRPYNEQFF; cdr3_nt: TGTGCCAGCAGCCGGACGAAGATCTGGCGACCCTACAATGAGCAGTTCTTC
d_call: -; j_call: TRBJ1-4; v_call: TRBV4-2; clone_size: many; cdr3_aa: CASSPTDHLTPEKLFF; cdr3_nt: TGTGCCAGCAGCCCCACAGACCACCTAACTCCGGAAAAACTGTTTTTT
d_call: TRBD1; j_call: TRBJ1-6; v_call: TRBV20-1; clone_size: many; cdr3_aa: CSASTGTVSSYNSPLHF; cdr3_nt: TGCAGTGCTAGCACCGGGACAGTAAGCTCCTATAATTCACCCCTCCACTTT
d_call: -; j_call: TRBJ2-1; v_call: TRBV13; clone_size: many; cdr3_aa: CASSLGLGAHYNEQFF; cdr3_nt: TGTGCCAGCAGCTTAGGCCTGGGGGCCCACTACAATGAGCAGTTCTTC
d_call: -; j_call: TRBJ2-7; v_call: TRBV5-1; clone_size: -; cdr3_aa: CASSPAGPREQYF; cdr3_nt: TGCGCCAGCAGCCCGGCAGGACCGCGGGAGCAGTACTTC
d_call: -; j_call: TRBJ2-1; v_call: TRBV3-1; clone_size: -; cdr3_aa: CASSLLGEQFF; cdr3_nt: TGTGCCAGCAGCCTTCTTGGCGAGCAGTTCTTC
d_call: -; j_call: TRBJ1-2; v_call: TRBV5-5; clone_size: many; cdr3_aa: CASSPGFYGYTF; cdr3_nt: TGTGCCAGCAGCCCAGGCTTCTATGGCTACACCTTC
d_call: -; j_call: TRBJ2-3; v_call: TRBV5-1; clone_size: many; cdr3_aa: CASSLRYGADTQYF; cdr3_nt: TGCGCCAGCAGCTTGAGGTACGGTGCAGATACGCAGTATTTT
d_call: TRBD2; j_call: TRBJ2-1; v_call: TRBV6-5; clone_size: -; cdr3_aa: CASWRGTYNEQFF; cdr3_nt: TGTGCCAGCTGGCGGGGGACGTACAATGAGCAGTTCTTC
d_call: -; j_call: TRBJ2-1; v_call: TRBV7-8; clone_size: -; cdr3_aa: CASSLEVYNEQFF; cdr3_nt: TGTGCCAGCAGCTTAGAAGTCTACAATGAGCAGTTCTTC
d_call: TRBD1; j_call: TRBJ2-5; v_call: TRBV3-1; clone_size: -; cdr3_aa: CASSSDRGRMDQETQYF; cdr3_nt: TGTGCCAGCAGCTCGGACAGGGGGCGAATGGATCAAGAGACCCAGTACTTC
d_call: TRBD1; j_call: TRBJ2-7; v_call: TRBV6-6; clone_size: many; cdr3_aa: CASTGTGVSYEQYF; cdr3_nt: TGTGCCAGCACCGGGACAGGCGTCTCCTACGAGCAGTACTTC
d_call: TRBD2; j_call: TRBJ2-1; v_call: TRBV11-2; clone_size: few; cdr3_aa: CASSHPNRRGANSGGGYNEQFF; cdr3_nt: TGTGCCAGCAGCCACCCCAACCGCAGGGGAGCCAATAGCGGGGGGGGATACAATGAGCAGTTCTTC
d_call: TRBD1; j_call: TRBJ2-2; v_call: TRBV3-1; clone_size: few; cdr3_aa: CASSLVGQGIGELFF; cdr3_nt: TGTGCCAGCAGCCTAGTGGGACAGGGGATCGGGGAGCTGTTTTTT